A selection of T cell receptor beta chains follows, all from one sample in a study of blood T cell repertoires in COVID-19. Libraries were prepared by immunoSEQ multiplex PCR; TCRdb keeps only in-frame clonotypes and omits some of them. Counted here are fewer than 300,000 clones, roughly 90% occurring once; the ten biggest clones make up 2% to 2.5%. Input material: peripheral blood. These receptors all stem from a woman younger than 45 with COVID-19, enrolled during active disease. Each CDR3 is given without its conserved first and last residue. Fields, in order: D gene, CDR3 length, V gene, CDR3 protein. A D gene is named only where the DNA matches it firmly.

D gene: NA
CDR3 length: 13
V gene: TRBV9
CDR3 protein: ASSAHGGPFGEQF

D gene: TRBD1
CDR3 length: 13
V gene: TRBV5-8
CDR3 protein: ASSLEGGFNQPQH

D gene: TRBD1
CDR3 length: 14
V gene: TRBV28
CDR3 protein: ASSSPSTGSNYGYT

D gene: NA
CDR3 length: 14
V gene: TRBV19
CDR3 protein: ASSIPQGVAYNEQF

D gene: NA
CDR3 length: 14
V gene: TRBV25-1
CDR3 protein: ASSEHAGIVQETQY

D gene: NA
CDR3 length: 17
V gene: TRBV7-9
CDR3 protein: ASSLATIFDYTGTRTQY

D gene: TRBD1
CDR3 length: 13
V gene: TRBV5-4
CDR3 protein: ASSSGQGANTEAF

D gene: NA
CDR3 length: 14
V gene: TRBV24-1
CDR3 protein: ATSDLSGSPYNEQF

D gene: NA
CDR3 length: 11
V gene: TRBV18
CDR3 protein: ASSPGSEGGYT

D gene: NA
CDR3 length: 11
V gene: TRBV27
CDR3 protein: ASSATGITEAF

D gene: NA
CDR3 length: 12
V gene: TRBV5-6
CDR3 protein: ASSLGGPGTEAF

D gene: TRBD1
CDR3 length: 13
V gene: TRBV6-7
CDR3 protein: ASRLDRGPNQPQH

D gene: NA
CDR3 length: 12
V gene: TRBV19
CDR3 protein: ASSIRAATYEQY

D gene: NA
CDR3 length: 13
V gene: TRBV3-1/TRBV3-2
CDR3 protein: ASSQDALALNEQF

D gene: TRBD2
CDR3 length: 14
V gene: TRBV5-1
CDR3 protein: ASSLGGSGSSYEQY

D gene: NA
CDR3 length: 11
V gene: TRBV2
CDR3 protein: ASRQDASYEQY

D gene: TRBD1
CDR3 length: 12
V gene: TRBV25-1
CDR3 protein: ASSGTGKGGGYT

D gene: NA
CDR3 length: 11
V gene: TRBV15
CDR3 protein: ATSRGTQGGQY

D gene: TRBD1
CDR3 length: 12
V gene: TRBV27
CDR3 protein: ASAWDTGGGTQY

D gene: TRBD1
CDR3 length: 16
V gene: TRBV4-1
CDR3 protein: ASRNPIRTGVEGNTIY